Listed here are 5 T cell receptor delta chains from one sample, sequenced in a study of human gamma delta and Vdelta1 T cells. These receptors are not linked to any known antigen. TCRdb reran clone calling via CATT on the PCR reads. Among roughly 6,000 delta-chain clones listed, roughly 41% were seen once. The sample consisted of Vdelta1 gamma-delta T cells from blood grown in culture (DOT cells). These receptor sequences come from a human donor in good health.

This chain joins TRDV1 and TRDJ4; no clear D. V lost 0 bases and J lost 1, with 12 bases in between. This CDR3 contains 15 residues. Germline CDR1 and CDR2: TSWWSYY and QGS. CDR3 amino acids: CALGELSYPGRPLIF. The DNA for the CDR3 is TGTGCTCTTGGGGAACTGAGCTACCCGGGCAGACCCCTGATCTTT.

The rearrangement joins TRDV1 to TRDJ1, with 13 bases identical to TRDD3. The CDR3 is 22 residues long. CDR1 and CDR2 from the germline V gene are TSWWSYY and QGS. V lost 0 bases, J lost 7 bases, and 23 bases stayed unmatched. The CDR3 bases are TGTGCTCTTGGGGAACTAGGGCCTTCCTCCTACCATACTGGGGGATACGGGGGTAAACTCATCTTT. This sequence encodes CALGELGPSSYHTGGYGGKLIF.

The sample holds a few counts of this clone. The V and J genes are TRDV1 and TRDJ1; TRDD3 matches 11 bases. Per germline, CDR1 TSWWSYY and CDR2 QGS. The V segment lost 2 bases and the J segment 11 bases; nucleotides outside the gene matches: 22. This CDR3 comprises 19 residues. Written as DNA, the CDR3 is TGTGCTCTTGGGGAAGGGTCCTCGGAACCGTACTGGGGGATAAGCCGGCTCATCTTT. It is translated as CALGEGSSEPYWGISRLIF.

The V call is TRDV1, the J call TRDJ1, with TRDD3 identical over 9 bases. Looked up from germline, CDR1 is TSWWSYY and CDR2 is QGS. This CDR3 is built from 20 residues. The V segment lost 5 bases and the J segment 3 bases; nucleotides outside the gene matches: 22. CDR3 sequence reads: CALGNLPIWGIMFGADKLIF. In DNA, the CDR3 is TGTGCTCTTGGGAATCTTCCTATATGGGGGATAATGTTTGGAGCCGATAAACTCATCTTT.

This clone was observed a handful of times. The V call is TRDV1, the J call TRDJ1; the match to TRDD3 covers 10 bases. CDR1 is TSWWSYY, CDR2 QGS, per germline. Trimming removed 0 bases from V and 1 base from J; junction bases left unmatched: 14. There are 20 residues in the CDR3. In DNA, the CDR3 is TGTGCTCTTGGGGAACTATTCCTACGTTTGATGGGGGATACCACCGATAAACTCATCTTT. Its translation is CALGELFLRLMGDTTDKLIF.